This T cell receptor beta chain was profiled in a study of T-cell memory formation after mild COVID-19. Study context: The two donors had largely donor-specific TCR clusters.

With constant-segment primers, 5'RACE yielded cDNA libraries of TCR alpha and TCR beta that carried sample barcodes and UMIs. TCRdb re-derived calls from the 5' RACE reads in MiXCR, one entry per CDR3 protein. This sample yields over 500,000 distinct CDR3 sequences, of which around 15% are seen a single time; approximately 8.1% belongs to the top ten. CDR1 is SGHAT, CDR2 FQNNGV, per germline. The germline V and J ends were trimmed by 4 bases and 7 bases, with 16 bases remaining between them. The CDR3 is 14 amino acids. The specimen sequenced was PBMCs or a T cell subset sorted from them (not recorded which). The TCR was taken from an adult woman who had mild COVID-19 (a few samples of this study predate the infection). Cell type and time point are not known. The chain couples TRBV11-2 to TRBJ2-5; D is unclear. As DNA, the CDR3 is TGTGCCAGCAGCTCGACTGACAAGCCAGGGACCCAGTACTTC. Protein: CASSSTDKPGTQYF.